This is a list of T cell receptor beta chains from one sample in a study of siplizumab effects on memory and regulatory T cells. Assay used: immunoSEQ multiplex PCR; TCRdb lists only in-frame clones, some missing. Here the sample spans about 100,000 clones, 85% to 95% being singletons. Input material: non-Treg CD4+ T cells sorted from blood. The receptor source for this set is a human donor in good health. Both conserved end residues are trimmed from each CDR3.

v_call,j_call,cdr3_aa
TRBV11-2,TRBJ1-6,ASRGFNNSPLH
TRBV28,TRBJ1-5,ASSLRLDSRLLTNSNQPQH
TRBV16,TRBJ2-5,ASSQLTAQETQY
TRBV4-2,TRBJ2-1,ASSQDIPGGFNEQF
TRBV6-5,TRBJ1-2,ASSFRGRRNYGYT
TRBV5-6,TRBJ2-7,ASSTVDRAVAYEQY
TRBV28,TRBJ2-3,ASLPGGRGSTDTQY
TRBV7-2,TRBJ2-1,ASSLVASGSSEQF
TRBV7-2,TRBJ2-7,ASSLEGTSGTYEQY
TRBV12-2,TRBJ2-5,ANLNRDRKETQY
TRBV5-1,TRBJ2-1,ASSLVGPTDPYNEQF
TRBV12-2,TRBJ2-1,ASRLVGVRDAYNEQF
TRBV7-2,TRBJ2-6,ASSLVGAVRSGANVLT
TRBV7-9,TRBJ1-4,ASSADRNEKLF
TRBV30,TRBJ2-1,AWSGTGGFYNEQF
TRBV23-1,TRBJ2-1,ASSQWRGTRGGEQF
TRBV4-2,TRBJ2-7,ASSEAGTGYYEQY
TRBV27,TRBJ2-5,ASSSGRETQY
TRBV5-4,TRBJ2-5,ASSLANKGTGGETQY
TRBV30,TRBJ2-5,AWGDRKETQY
TRBV6-5,TRBJ1-2,ASSPEGPAGYT
TRBV29-1,TRBJ1-3,SVVWRVGGNTIY
TRBV7-6,TRBJ2-3,ASSPRLAGTDTQY
TRBV5-5,TRBJ1-2,ASSLETVLGYT
TRBV5-6,TRBJ2-7,ASSFYYSRWGEGTYEQY
TRBV11-2,TRBJ2-7,ASSFLTSGHYEQY
TRBV30,TRBJ1-6,AWRFPGVNSPLH
TRBV19,TRBJ2-3,ASSIDWGLSTDTQY
TRBV28,TRBJ1-5,ASRLQGSLQPQH
TRBV19,TRBJ1-1,ASSTPSTGSTEAF
TRBV5-6,TRBJ1-1,ASSLIANTEAF
TRBV19,TRBJ1-5,ASSFGQPYSNQPQH
TRBV28,TRBJ1-5,ASRPTSDEIDPQH
TRBV18,TRBJ2-7,ASSPPGVNEQY
TRBV19,TRBJ2-7,ASSKRDNSYEQY
TRBV23-1,TRBJ1-5,ASSHTGDQPQH
TRBV6-1,TRBJ2-7,ASSLGNLGYEQY
TRBV28,TRBJ2-7,ASSGDRSEQY
TRBV10-1,TRBJ2-3,ASSEILGTGGSTDTQY
TRBV5-4,TRBJ2-3,ASSDNSPSTDTQY
TRBV29-1,TRBJ2-1,SVQGMTYNEQF
TRBV5-4,TRBJ1-1,ASSRIGQIKAF
TRBV6-1,TRBJ1-1,ASRGGGWNTEAF
TRBV19,TRBJ2-6,ASYRRGGANVLT
TRBV19,TRBJ2-2,ATRQGLQVF
TRBV7-8,TRBJ2-7,ASSPSRTPTYEQY
TRBV5-4,TRBJ1-3,ASSLGGVQGNTIY
TRBV7-6,TRBJ1-6,ASSLDNSLVNSPLH
TRBV6-5,TRBJ1-2,ASSYSAVLPYGYT
TRBV5-5,TRBJ2-2,ASSLFPANTGELF
TRBV10-1,TRBJ2-7,ASSESLGGSTYEQY
TRBV29-1,TRBJ2-1,SGRGGRALNGQF
TRBV5-6,TRBJ1-2,ASASQEGARYGYT
TRBV6-4,TRBJ2-2,ASSDSNGLITGELF
TRBV2,TRBJ1-6,ASSLQGNWVGSPLH